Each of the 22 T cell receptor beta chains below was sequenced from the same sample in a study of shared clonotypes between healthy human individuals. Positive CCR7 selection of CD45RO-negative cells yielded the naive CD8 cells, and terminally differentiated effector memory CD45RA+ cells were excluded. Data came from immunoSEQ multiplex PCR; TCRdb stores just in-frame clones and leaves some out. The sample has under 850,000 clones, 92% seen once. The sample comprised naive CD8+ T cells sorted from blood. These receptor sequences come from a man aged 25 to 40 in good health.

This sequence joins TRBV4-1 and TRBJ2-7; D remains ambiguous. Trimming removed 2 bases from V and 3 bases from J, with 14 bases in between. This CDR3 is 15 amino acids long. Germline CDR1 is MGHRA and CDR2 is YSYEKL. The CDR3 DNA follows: TGCGCCAGCAGCCAACTTCCGGCGTCTGGCTACGAGCAGTACTTC. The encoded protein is CASSQLPASGYEQYF.

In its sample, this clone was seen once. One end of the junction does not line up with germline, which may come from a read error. CDR3 amino acids: CATSGEISNQPQHF. CDR3 in DNA: TGTGCCACCAGCGGAGAGATTAGCAATCAGCCCCAGCATTTT. The chain has TRBV15 and TRBJ1-5, with D hard to call. The CDR3 sequence is 14 residues long. Germline CDR1 and CDR2: LNHNV and YYDKDF (reference sequence).

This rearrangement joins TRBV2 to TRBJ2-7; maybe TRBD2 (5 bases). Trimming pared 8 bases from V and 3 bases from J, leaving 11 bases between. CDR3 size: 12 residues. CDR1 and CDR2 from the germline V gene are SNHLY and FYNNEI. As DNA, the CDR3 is TGTGCCAGCGGGAGCAGATACTACGAGCAGTACTTC. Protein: CASGSRYYEQYF.

CDR3: CASSLISRGNYEQYF. DNA for the CDR3: TGTGCCAGCAGTTTGATAAGCCGAGGGAACTACGAGCAGTACTTC. The chain couples TRBV27 to TRBJ2-7; tentative D call: TRBD2 (5 bases). Germline lookup yields CDR1 MNHEY and CDR2 SMNVEV (reference sequence). The CDR3 totals 15 residues. V lost 3 bases and J lost 3, with 15 bases in between.

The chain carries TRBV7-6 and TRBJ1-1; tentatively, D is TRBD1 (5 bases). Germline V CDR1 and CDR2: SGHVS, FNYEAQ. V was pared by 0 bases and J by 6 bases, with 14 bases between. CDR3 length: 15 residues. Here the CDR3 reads CASSLAAGRGAEAFF. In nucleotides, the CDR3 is TGTGCCAGCAGCTTAGCGGCGGGGCGAGGGGCTGAAGCTTTCTTT.

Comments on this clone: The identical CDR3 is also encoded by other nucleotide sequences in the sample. The chain's CDR3 is CASSPGGNTDTQYF. DNA for the CDR3: TGTGCCAGCAGCCCAGGGGGGAACACAGATACGCAGTATTTT. The V gene is TRBV27, the J gene TRBJ2-3; D possibly corresponds to TRBD1 (7 bases). From germline, CDR1 is MNHEY and CDR2 SMNVEV (reference sequence). The CDR3 is made up of 14 amino acids. Trimming took 6 bases from V and 2 from J, leaving 12 bases between them.

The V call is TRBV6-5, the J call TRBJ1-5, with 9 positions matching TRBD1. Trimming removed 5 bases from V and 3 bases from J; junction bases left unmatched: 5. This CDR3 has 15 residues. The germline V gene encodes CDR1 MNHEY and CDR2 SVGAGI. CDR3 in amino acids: CASSSRDRDNQPQHF. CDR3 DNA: TGTGCCAGCAGTAGCCGGGACAGGGACAATCAGCCCCAGCATTTT.

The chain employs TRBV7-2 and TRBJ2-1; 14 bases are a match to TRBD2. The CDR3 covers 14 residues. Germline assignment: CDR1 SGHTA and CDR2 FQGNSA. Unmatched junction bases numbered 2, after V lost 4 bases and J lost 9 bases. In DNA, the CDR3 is TGTGCCAGCAGCTCGGGACTAGCGGGAGTTGAGCAGTTCTTC. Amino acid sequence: CASSSGLAGVEQFF.

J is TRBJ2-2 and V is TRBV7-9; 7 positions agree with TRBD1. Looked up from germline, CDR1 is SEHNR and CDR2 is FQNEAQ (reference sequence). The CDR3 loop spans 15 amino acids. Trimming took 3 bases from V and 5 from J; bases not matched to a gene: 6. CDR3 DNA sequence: TGTGCCAGCAGCTTTCGAGGGGGCATGACCGGGGAGCTGTTTTTT. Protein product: CASSFRGGMTGELFF.

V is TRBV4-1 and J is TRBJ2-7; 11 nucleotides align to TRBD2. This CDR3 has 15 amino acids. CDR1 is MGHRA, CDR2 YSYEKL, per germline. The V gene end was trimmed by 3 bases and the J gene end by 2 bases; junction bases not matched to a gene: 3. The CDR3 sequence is CASSQTSGTAYEQYF. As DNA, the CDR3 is TGCGCCAGCAGCCAGACTAGCGGGACTGCCTACGAGCAGTACTTC.

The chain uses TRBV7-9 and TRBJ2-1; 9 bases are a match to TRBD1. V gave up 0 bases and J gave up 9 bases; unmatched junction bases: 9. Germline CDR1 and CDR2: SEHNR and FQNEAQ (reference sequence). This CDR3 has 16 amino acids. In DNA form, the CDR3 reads TGTGCCAGCAGCTTAGCGGCCGGGACAGGGCTATTTGAGCAGTTCTTC. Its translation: CASSLAAGTGLFEQFF.

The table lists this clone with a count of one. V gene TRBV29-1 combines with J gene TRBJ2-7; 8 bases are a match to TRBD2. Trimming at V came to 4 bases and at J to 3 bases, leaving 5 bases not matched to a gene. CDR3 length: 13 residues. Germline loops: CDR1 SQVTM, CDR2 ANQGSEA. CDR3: CSVVSGTYYEQYF. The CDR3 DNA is TGCAGCGTTGTTAGCGGGACATACTACGAGCAGTACTTC.

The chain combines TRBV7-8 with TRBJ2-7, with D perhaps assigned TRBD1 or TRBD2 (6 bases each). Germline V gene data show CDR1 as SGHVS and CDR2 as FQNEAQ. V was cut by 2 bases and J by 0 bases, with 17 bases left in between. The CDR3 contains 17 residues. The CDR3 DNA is TGTGCCAGCAGCTTACAGCGGGCCGGGACACGCTCCTACGAGCAGTACTTC. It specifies CASSLQRAGTRSYEQYF. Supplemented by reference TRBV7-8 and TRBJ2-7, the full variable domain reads GAGVSQSPRYKVAKRGQDVALRCDPISGHVSLFWYQQALGQGPEFLTYFQNEAQLDKSGLPSDRFFAERPEGSVSTLKIQRTQQEDSAVYLCASSLQRAGTRSYEQYFGPGTRLTVT.

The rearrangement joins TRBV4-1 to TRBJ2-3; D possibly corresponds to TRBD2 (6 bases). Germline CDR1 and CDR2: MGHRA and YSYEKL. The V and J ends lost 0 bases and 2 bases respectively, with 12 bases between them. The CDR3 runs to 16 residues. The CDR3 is CASSQDGTLYTDTQYF. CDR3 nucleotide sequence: TGCGCCAGCAGCCAAGATGGGACTTTATACACAGATACGCAGTATTTT.

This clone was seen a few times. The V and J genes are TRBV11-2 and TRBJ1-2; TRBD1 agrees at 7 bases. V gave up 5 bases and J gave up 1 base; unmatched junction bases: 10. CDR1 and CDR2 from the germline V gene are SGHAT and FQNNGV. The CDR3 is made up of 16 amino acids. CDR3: CASSPRMNRGNYGYTF. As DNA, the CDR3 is TGTGCCAGCAGCCCGCGCATGAACAGGGGTAACTATGGCTACACCTTC. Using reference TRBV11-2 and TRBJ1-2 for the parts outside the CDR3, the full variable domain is EAGVAQSPRYKIIEKRQSVAFWCNPISGHATLYWYQQILGQGPKLLIQFQNNGVVDDSQLPKDRFSAERLKGVDSTLKIQPAKLEDSAVYLCASSPRMNRGNYGYTFGSGTRLTVV.

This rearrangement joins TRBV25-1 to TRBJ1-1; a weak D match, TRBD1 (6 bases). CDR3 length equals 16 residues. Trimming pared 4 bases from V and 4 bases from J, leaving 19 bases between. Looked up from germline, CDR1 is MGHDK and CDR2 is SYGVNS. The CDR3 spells CASSGSAGTPGTEAFF. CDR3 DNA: TGTGCCAGCAGTGGTTCGGCCGGGACACCGGGCACTGAAGCTTTCTTT.

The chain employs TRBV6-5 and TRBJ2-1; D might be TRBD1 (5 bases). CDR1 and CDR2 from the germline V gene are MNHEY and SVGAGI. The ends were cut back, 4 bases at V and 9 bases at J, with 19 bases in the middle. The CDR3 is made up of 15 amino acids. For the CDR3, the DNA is TGTGCCAGCAGTTTGACAGTAGGGCCCCCGGGTGAGCAGTTCTTC. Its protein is CASSLTVGPPGEQFF.

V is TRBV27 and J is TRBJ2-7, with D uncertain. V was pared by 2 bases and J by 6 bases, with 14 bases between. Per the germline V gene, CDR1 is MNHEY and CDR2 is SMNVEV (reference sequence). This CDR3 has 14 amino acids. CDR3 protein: CASSLTSRLGEQYF. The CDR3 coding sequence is TGTGCCAGCAGTTTAACCTCGAGGCTAGGCGAGCAGTACTTC.

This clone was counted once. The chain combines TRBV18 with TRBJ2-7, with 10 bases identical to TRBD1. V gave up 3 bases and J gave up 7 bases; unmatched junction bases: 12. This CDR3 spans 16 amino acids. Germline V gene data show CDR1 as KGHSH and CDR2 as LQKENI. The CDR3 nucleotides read TGTGCCAGCTCACCGAGCGGGACAGGGGAAGGAGGGGAGCAGTACTTC. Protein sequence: CASSPSGTGEGGEQYF.

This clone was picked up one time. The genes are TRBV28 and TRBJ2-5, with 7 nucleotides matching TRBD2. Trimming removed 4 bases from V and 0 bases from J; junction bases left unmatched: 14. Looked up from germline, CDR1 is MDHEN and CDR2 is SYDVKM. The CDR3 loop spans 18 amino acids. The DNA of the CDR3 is TGTGCCAGCAGTTCAGCTAGCGGAGCCTACTCGTACCAAGAGACCCAGTACTTC. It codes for CASSSASGAYSYQETQYF. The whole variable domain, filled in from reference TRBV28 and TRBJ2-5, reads DVKVTQSSRYLVKRTGEKVFLECVQDMDHENMFWYRQDPGLGLRLIYFSYDVKMKEKGDIPEGYSVSREKKERFSLILESASTNQTSMYLCASSSASGAYSYQETQYFGPGTRLLVL.

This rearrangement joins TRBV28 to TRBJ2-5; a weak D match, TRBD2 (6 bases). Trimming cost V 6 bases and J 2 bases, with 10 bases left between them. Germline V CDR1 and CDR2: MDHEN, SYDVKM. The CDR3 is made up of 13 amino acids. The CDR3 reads CASREGLQETQYF. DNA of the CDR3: TGTGCCAGCAGGGAGGGGCTTCAAGAGACCCAGTACTTC. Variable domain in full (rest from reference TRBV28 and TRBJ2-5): DVKVTQSSRYLVKRTGEKVFLECVQDMDHENMFWYRQDPGLGLRLIYFSYDVKMKEKGDIPEGYSVSREKKERFSLILESASTNQTSMYLCASREGLQETQYFGPGTRLLVL.

The CDR3 region has the DNA TGTGCCAGTAGTATGTGGGAGACGAACACCGGGGAGCTGTTTTTT. This gives the protein CASSMWETNTGELFF. The chain joins TRBV19 to TRBJ2-2, with D possibly being TRBD2 (5 bases). Germline-derived CDR1 and CDR2 are LNHDA and SQIVND (reference sequence). Deletions cut 3 bases from V and 0 bases from J, with 8 bases between. This CDR3 is built from 15 residues.